Listed below are T cell receptor beta chains from one sample, sequenced in a study of T cell repertoires in cytomegalovirus infection. Antigens of these TCRs are unknown. TCRdb itself ran the reads through MiXCR, one entry per CDR3 protein. The sample contains about 500,000 distinct CDR3 sequences, roughly a third of which appear only once. This specimen was cultured PBMCs, taken from culture after CMV antigen stimulation. All receptors come from a human donor in good health (CMV status not recorded). Some clones in this sample may be carry-over from other donors' samples. The CDR3 runs from the conserved cysteine through the conserved F or W. Size tells how often a clone was seen (once, few, many) or the class of an expanded clone, and some rows leave it out.

clone size: .
J gene: TRBJ2-7
V gene: TRBV27
CDR3 protein: CASSLRTGGSTYEQYF

clone size: few
J gene: TRBJ1-1
V gene: TRBV20-1
CDR3 protein: CSASLVPGVEAFF

clone size: few
J gene: TRBJ1-4
V gene: TRBV6-4
CDR3 protein: CASSDSSSQVFF

clone size: .
J gene: TRBJ2-6
V gene: TRBV6-5
CDR3 protein: CASSYNLFPGANVLTF

clone size: .
J gene: TRBJ2-1
V gene: TRBV7-8
CDR3 protein: CASREDVGPSSYNEQFF

clone size: many
J gene: TRBJ2-2
V gene: TRBV7-8
CDR3 protein: CASSLALVLAGGTGELFF

clone size: .
J gene: TRBJ2-3
V gene: TRBV4-3
CDR3 protein: CASSQDWGRELYF

clone size: few
J gene: TRBJ2-5
V gene: TRBV28
CDR3 protein: CASSLAGARETQYF

clone size: .
J gene: TRBJ2-3
V gene: TRBV9
CDR3 protein: CASSVLGSGSTDTQYF

clone size: once
J gene: TRBJ2-3
V gene: TRBV20-1
CDR3 protein: CSARIVGTRRTDTQYF

clone size: .
J gene: TRBJ1-2
V gene: TRBV7-4
CDR3 protein: CASSLQGTRNYGYTF

clone size: few
J gene: TRBJ1-4
V gene: TRBV15
CDR3 protein: CATSRGASEKLFF

clone size: few
J gene: TRBJ2-7
V gene: TRBV5-1
CDR3 protein: CASSSGSGSSYEQYF

clone size: .
J gene: TRBJ2-3
V gene: TRBV28
CDR3 protein: CASSLYGGADTQYF

clone size: .
J gene: TRBJ1-1
V gene: TRBV7-2
CDR3 protein: CASSFGGQDEAFF

clone size: .
J gene: TRBJ2-2
V gene: TRBV7-2
CDR3 protein: CASSAASGANTGELFF

clone size: .
J gene: TRBJ2-3
V gene: TRBV5-4
CDR3 protein: CASSWGVRASTDTQYF

clone size: .
J gene: TRBJ1-2
V gene: TRBV4-1
CDR3 protein: CASSQEAGTGYGYTF

clone size: few
J gene: TRBJ1-5
V gene: TRBV6-6
CDR3 protein: CASSYGTGSRTQHF

clone size: .
J gene: TRBJ1-3
V gene: TRBV29-1
CDR3 protein: CSVGDGTGSGNTIYF

clone size: few
J gene: TRBJ2-3
V gene: TRBV11-3
CDR3 protein: CASSLTDGTQYF

clone size: .
J gene: TRBJ1-3
V gene: TRBV20-1
CDR3 protein: CSAIWGDAGDTIYF

clone size: .
J gene: TRBJ2-1
V gene: TRBV6-6
CDR3 protein: CASIPSGRLYNEQFF

clone size: .
J gene: TRBJ2-1
V gene: TRBV4-2
CDR3 protein: CASSLTWENNNEQFF

clone size: .
J gene: TRBJ1-5
V gene: TRBV15
CDR3 protein: CATSRDETRWNQPQHF

clone size: many
J gene: TRBJ2-5
V gene: TRBV7-2
CDR3 protein: CASSLGSSLVETQYF

clone size: .
J gene: TRBJ2-2
V gene: TRBV12-3/TRBV12-4
CDR3 protein: CASRGGSANTGELFF

clone size: .
J gene: TRBJ2-1
V gene: TRBV6-1
CDR3 protein: CGIWGGHNEQFF

clone size: .
J gene: TRBJ2-5
V gene: TRBV7-9
CDR3 protein: CASSFSGSKETQYF

clone size: few
J gene: TRBJ2-1
V gene: TRBV11-3
CDR3 protein: CASSLSGRQGEQFF

clone size: .
J gene: TRBJ2-5
V gene: TRBV3-1
CDR3 protein: CASSSKMTWRAPQETQYF

clone size: .
J gene: TRBJ2-1
V gene: TRBV12-3/TRBV12-4
CDR3 protein: CASSPGPGSYNEQFF

clone size: few
J gene: TRBJ2-1
V gene: TRBV7-2
CDR3 protein: CASSLGTSGSYEQFF

clone size: few
J gene: TRBJ2-3
V gene: TRBV20-1
CDR3 protein: CSAVGERSTDTQYF

clone size: .
J gene: TRBJ1-1
V gene: TRBV5-4
CDR3 protein: CASSTHKLMNTEAFF

clone size: .
J gene: TRBJ2-3
V gene: TRBV10-2
CDR3 protein: CASSPQGEPRVTDTQYF

clone size: once
J gene: TRBJ2-7
V gene: TRBV9
CDR3 protein: CASSAGDSSSYEQYF

clone size: once
J gene: TRBJ2-1
V gene: TRBV20-1
CDR3 protein: CSARVLGLAGSSSYNEQFF

clone size: .
J gene: TRBJ1-5
V gene: TRBV12-3/TRBV12-4
CDR3 protein: CASSFAWNQPQHF

clone size: few
J gene: TRBJ2-5
V gene: TRBV5-6
CDR3 protein: CASSQTVRDGKQETQYF

clone size: few
J gene: TRBJ2-1
V gene: TRBV19
CDR3 protein: CASSTDRGGEQFF

clone size: few
J gene: TRBJ2-2
V gene: TRBV4-3
CDR3 protein: CASSPRGSGTMMNTGELFF

clone size: .
J gene: TRBJ2-5
V gene: TRBV7-9
CDR3 protein: CASSSFGGQQETQYF

clone size: .
J gene: TRBJ2-1
V gene: TRBV20-1
CDR3 protein: CSAKISGDYNEQFF

clone size: .
J gene: TRBJ2-5
V gene: TRBV11-3
CDR3 protein: CASSQPRQGDQETQYF